A single TCR beta chain is shown here with its context. Clones were sequenced by immunoSEQ multiplex PCR, and TCRdb holds only the in-frame ones, with some missing. The data show 200,000 or so clones, about 86% seen once. This sample is drawn from a study of cytomegalovirus exposure and HLA in healthy donors. Background on the study: The roughly 700 first-cohort repertoires shared a platform with the 130 or so validation repertoires, as reported in a later analysis.

The germline V and J ends were trimmed by 3 bases and 5 bases, with 10 bases remaining between them. Germline loops: CDR1 MDHEN, CDR2 SYDVKM. This CDR3 has 13 amino acids. Sample: PBMCs. The receptor was isolated from a woman aged 18-29 years in good health and CMV-seronegative. This chain connects TRBV28 to TRBJ2-5; the D is unclear. Here the CDR3 reads CASSLGRYETQYF. The CDR3 coding sequence is TGTGCCAGCAGTTTGGGCAGATACGAGACCCAGTACTTC.